This T cell receptor beta chain was captured by sequencing in a study of immune evolution from preneoplasia to lung adenocarcinoma. General study points: Later-stage lesions seemingly showed higher T cell density and diversity than normal lung.

CDR1 is ENHRY, CDR2 SYGVKD, per germline. CDR3 length equals 13 residues. Trimming left V 4 bases short and J 0 bases short, with 7 bases between. As for this clone: Its antigen remains unidentified.

Resections took place in Japan or China from the mid-2010s to the late 2010s. Histologic diagnosis was independently verified by two lung pathologists. TCRdb's table, derived via immunoSEQ multiplex PCR, lists solely in-frame clones and lacks some. The sample lists roughly 15,000 clones; around 86% were seen once. Sequencing was performed on FFPE lung adenocarcinoma in situ tissue. This TCR derives from a donor at least 70 years old with lung adenocarcinoma. The rearrangement links TRBV10-3 to TRBJ2-7; a weak D match, TRBD1 (6 bases). CDR3 nucleotide sequence: TGTGCCATCAGTGGACAGGCCTCCTACGAGCAGTACTTC. Translating gives CAISGQASYEQYF.